These T cell receptor beta chains were read from a single sample in a study of cytomegalovirus exposure and HLA in healthy donors. Profiling relied on immunoSEQ multiplex PCR, and the TCRdb table lists in-frame clones only, not all of them. The sample consists of 150,000 to 200,000 clones, about 85% of them appearing once. The sample taken for sequencing was PBMCs. These receptors all stem from a young man in good health and CMV-seropositive. Both conserved end residues are part of each CDR3.

V: TRBV7-2
J: TRBJ2-1
CDR3: CASSLVTTSGGTYNEQFF

V: TRBV18
J: TRBJ1-4
CDR3: CASSPTSPNEKLFF

V: TRBV5-1
J: TRBJ2-3
CDR3: CASSAGVAALSTDTQYF

V: TRBV11-2
J: TRBJ1-5
CDR3: CASSRTGVNQPQHF

V: TRBV6-5
J: TRBJ2-2
CDR3: CASSYGRGARTGELFF

V: TRBV7-7
J: TRBJ2-2
CDR3: CASSPAGAGELFF

V: TRBV18
J: TRBJ2-5
CDR3: CASSPQQGQETQYF

V: TRBV9
J: TRBJ2-1
CDR3: CASSVYGVPHNEQFF

V: TRBV1
J: TRBJ2-7
CDR3: CTSSQGGDSSYEQYF

V: TRBV27
J: TRBJ2-2
CDR3: CASTQDRGGAGELFF

V: TRBV9
J: TRBJ1-2
CDR3: CASSVGGGNYGYTF

V: TRBV27
J: TRBJ1-1
CDR3: CASSFMGPLGEAFF

V: TRBV5-3
J: TRBJ2-1
CDR3: CARSLGQGNNEQFF

V: TRBV30
J: TRBJ1-5
CDR3: CAWSRQAGGNQPQHF

V: TRBV7-9
J: TRBJ1-4
CDR3: CSSSLRGSPNEKLFF

V: TRBV7-9
J: TRBJ2-3
CDR3: CASSRRTSGRSGTQYF

V: TRBV19
J: TRBJ1-5
CDR3: CASSISTAYQPQHF

V: TRBV6-5
J: TRBJ2-7
CDR3: CASSDRDSSGEQYF

V: TRBV5-6
J: TRBJ1-1
CDR3: CASSLEGHFTEAFF

V: TRBV7-2
J: TRBJ2-5
CDR3: CASSLGTGGETQYF

V: TRBV7-2
J: TRBJ2-5
CDR3: CASSLGGSYETQYF

V: TRBV6-5
J: TRBJ2-3
CDR3: CASSYGTGVTDTQYF

V: TRBV5-6
J: TRBJ2-3
CDR3: CASSLRGAGGTDTQYF

V: TRBV5-1
J: TRBJ2-3
CDR3: CASSSGVHLITDTQYF

V: TRBV7-8
J: TRBJ2-1
CDR3: CASSLLAGVHEQFF

V: TRBV10-3
J: TRBJ2-1
CDR3: CAIRADREFYNEQFF

V: TRBV6-5
J: TRBJ1-1
CDR3: CASSFGQLNTEAFF

V: TRBV7-2
J: TRBJ1-1
CDR3: CASSPMRGTEAFF

V: TRBV9
J: TRBJ1-5
CDR3: CSSGEGANLNQPQHF

V: TRBV9
J: TRBJ2-7
CDR3: CASSPSGTDYEQYF

V: TRBV4-1
J: TRBJ2-7
CDR3: CASRPGLGGEQYF

V: TRBV5-1
J: TRBJ2-3
CDR3: CASRTGLTDTQYF

V: TRBV7-9
J: TRBJ1-2
CDR3: CASSSNYGYTF

V: TRBV20-1
J: TRBJ2-1
CDR3: CSARRGALQFF

V: TRBV7-3
J: TRBJ2-1
CDR3: CASSLTGTSGLEQFF

V: TRBV19
J: TRBJ2-2
CDR3: CASSIPLLAGVAGELFF

V: TRBV10-1
J: TRBJ2-5
CDR3: CASSDGGPFAETQYF

V: TRBV5-1
J: TRBJ1-2
CDR3: CASSLHTPYGYTF

V: TRBV4-3
J: TRBJ2-3
CDR3: CASSHGLVQDTQYF

V: TRBV7-8
J: TRBJ2-5
CDR3: CASSPLGQGPETQYF

V: TRBV4-2
J: TRBJ2-1
CDR3: CASSQVLADIPTNEQFF

V: TRBV7-9
J: TRBJ2-7
CDR3: CASSLGTNEQYF

V: TRBV2
J: TRBJ2-1
CDR3: CASSREGPYNEQFF

V: TRBV4-1
J: TRBJ2-3
CDR3: CASRTFFVGSGIADTQYF

V: TRBV30
J: TRBJ2-7
CDR3: CALRSQGKLDF

V: TRBV4-2
J: TRBJ2-6
CDR3: CASSQEHSGANVLTF

V: TRBV7-2
J: TRBJ1-2
CDR3: CASSLDRGANYGYTF

V: TRBV10-3
J: TRBJ1-2
CDR3: CAISEMSYYGYTF

V: TRBV11-2
J: TRBJ2-7
CDR3: CASSTQGYEQYF

V: TRBV7-9
J: TRBJ2-1
CDR3: CSSSPWEDEQFF

V: TRBV15
J: TRBJ2-3
CDR3: CATSRSGSRNTDTQYF

V: TRBV19
J: TRBJ1-1
CDR3: CASSIGGGNTEAFF

V: TRBV5-4
J: TRBJ1-2
CDR3: CASSIPEAGYTF

V: TRBV6-5
J: TRBJ2-2
CDR3: CASSRTGGADGELFF

V: TRBV7-7
J: TRBJ2-1
CDR3: CASSLSGLANNEQFF

V: TRBV27
J: TRBJ2-3
CDR3: CASSSTLLAGNTDTQYF

V: TRBV5-1
J: TRBJ2-3
CDR3: CASSLASGVTDTQYF